This T cell receptor beta chain was identified during a study of cytomegalovirus exposure and HLA in healthy donors. Study results and limitations: Across donors, most TCRs were seen rarely, yet some public ones were widespread.

The germline gives CDR1 SNHLY, CDR2 FYNNEI. This CDR3 has 13 amino acids. After removal of 9 bases from V and 9 bases from J, the junction contained 11 bases not matched to a gene. Of note for this clone: Its matching antigen is unknown.

Only in-frame clones appear in the TCRdb table, and some are missing; sequencing was by immunoSEQ multiplex PCR. The table includes roughly 120,000 clones, 88% detected once. The chain uses TRBV2 and TRBJ1-3, with 7 bases matching TRBD1. The sample was PBMCs. The TCR was taken from a man aged 18 to 35 in good health and CMV-seropositive. As DNA, the CDR3 is TGTGCCAGTCAGACAGGGTACCGCGGCACCATATATTTT. It translates to CASQTGYRGTIYF.